One sample yielded the 29 T cell receptor beta chains listed below, sequenced in a study of blood T cell repertoires in COVID-19. Sequencing was performed with immunoSEQ multiplex PCR; in TCRdb, only in-frame clones are kept and a portion is missing. This table holds approximately 390,000 clones, approximately 88% found once. Sequenced sample: PBMCs or T cells enriched from blood (not recorded which). The receptors stem from a woman aged 40 to 50 with acute COVID-19.

J is TRBJ1-1 and V is TRBV4-1, with 8 bases aligning to TRBD1. This CDR3 is 14 amino acids long. V was pared by 5 bases and J by 1 base, with 3 bases of the junction left unmatched. In germline, CDR1 is MGHRA, CDR2 YSYEKL. CDR3 bases: TGCGCCAGCAGCTATGACAGGGGGAACACTGAAGCTTTCTTT. It is translated as CASSYDRGNTEAFF.

As DNA, the CDR3 is TGTGCCAGTAGTATTAGTTCAGGGGTGGAGACCCAGTACTTC. It is translated as CASSISSGVETQYF. The V call is TRBV19, the J call TRBJ2-5; D is possibly TRBD1 (6 bases). Trimming removed 3 bases at V and 5 bases at J, with 13 bases between. Germline V gene sequence: CDR1 LNHDA, CDR2 SQIVND (reference sequence). The CDR3 is made up of 14 amino acids. Combining the CDR3 with reference TRBV19 and TRBJ2-5 gives the whole variable domain DGGITQSPKYLFRKEGQNVTLSCEQNLNHDAMYWYRQDPGQGLRLIYYSQIVNDFQKGDIAEGYSVSREKKESFPLTVTSAQKNPTAFYLCASSISSGVETQYFGPGTRLLVL.

The chain uses TRBV6-2 or TRBV6-3 and TRBJ2-7, with 7 nucleotides matching TRBD1. The germline CDR1 and CDR2 sequences are MNHEY and SVGEGT. V trimming: 4 bases; J trimming: 7 bases; junction bases outside the gene matches: 10. The CDR3 totals 14 residues. CDR3 DNA: TGTGCCAGCAGTTTCCGGACAGGAGGAACGGAGCAGTACTTC. Amino acids: CASSFRTGGTEQYF.

The J gene is TRBJ1-6, the V gene TRBV6-5, with D possibly TRBD1 on 6 matching bases. Germline assignment: CDR1 MNHEY and CDR2 SVGAGI. CDR3 size: 14 residues. V was cut by 8 bases and J by 13 bases, with 21 bases left in between. CDR3 residues: CASGKPDRRAPLHF. For the CDR3, the DNA is TGTGCCAGCGGGAAGCCGGACAGAAGAGCTCCCCTCCACTTT.

The CDR3 nucleotides read TGTGCCAGCAGCTTAGTCCGGGACAGGGGGCTGGATGGCTACACCTTC. It is translated as CASSLVRDRGLDGYTF. The chain couples TRBV7-9 to TRBJ1-2; TRBD1 matches at 12 bases. Germline CDR1 reads SEHNR; CDR2 reads FQNEAQ (reference sequence). This CDR3 has 16 residues. The V and J ends lost 1 base and 6 bases, in that order; junction bases with no gene match: 6.

The chain links TRBV5-1 to TRBJ2-6; weak D call: TRBD1 (5 bases). Germline V gives CDR1 SGHRS, CDR2 YFSETQ. The length of the CDR3 is 16 residues. V shed 4 bases and J shed 1 base, with 12 bases lying between them. The CDR3 DNA is TGCGCCAGCAGCGCCAGGGTTCGGTCTGGGGCCAACGTCCTGACTTTC. Translating gives CASSARVRSGANVLTF.

The CDR3 DNA reads TGTGCCAGCAGCGTAGTAGTCGGTCCTGGCACCGGGGAGCTGTTTTTT. This translates into CASSVVVGPGTGELFF. The chain employs TRBV9 and TRBJ2-2; D is unclear. CDR3 length: 16 amino acids. Trimming took off 0 bases at V and 4 bases at J, with 13 bases between the two ends. From germline, CDR1 is SGDLS and CDR2 YYNGEE.

The chain carries TRBV7-9 and TRBJ1-5; TRBD1 agrees at 9 bases. This CDR3 has 19 amino acids. The ends lost 1 base at V and 5 bases at J; junction bases unmatched: 15. Germline V gene lookup returns CDR1 SEHNR and CDR2 FQNEAQ (reference sequence). CDR3 nucleotide sequence: TGTGCCAGCAGCTTAGTAACCGAGAGTTACAGGGGGCTGGATCAGCCCCAGCATTTT. It codes for CASSLVTESYRGLDQPQHF. The variable domain in full, completed from reference TRBV7-9 and TRBJ1-5, reads DTGVSQNPRHKITKRGQNVTFRCDPISEHNRLYWYRQTLGQGPEFLTYFQNEAQLEKSRLLSDRFSAERPKGSFSTLEIQRTEQGDSAMYLCASSLVTESYRGLDQPQHFGDGTRLSIL.

The chain recombines TRBV5-1 with TRBJ2-7; D unresolved. This CDR3 contains 13 residues. CDR1 and CDR2 (germline): SGHRS, YFSETQ. V was trimmed by 1 base and J by 4 bases, leaving 9 bases between them. The DNA for the CDR3 is TGCGCCAGCAGCTTGCCTCCTTCTTACGAGCAGTACTTC. Residues: CASSLPPSYEQYF.

The table lists this clone with a few counts. V and J are TRBV7-9 and TRBJ1-2; D not resolved. Germline assignment: CDR1 SEHNR and CDR2 FQNEAQ (reference sequence). The CDR3 has 13 amino acids. V was clipped by 3 bases and J by 3 bases, with 8 bases between them. The CDR3 loop is CASSLMGDYGYTF. Written as DNA, the CDR3 is TGTGCCAGCAGCTTGATGGGAGACTATGGCTACACCTTC.

The rearrangement links TRBV28 to TRBJ1-1, with no clear D. CDR1 is MDHEN, CDR2 SYDVKM, per germline. The CDR3 extends over 14 amino acids. V was clipped by 6 bases and J by 6 bases, with 17 bases between them. The DNA for the CDR3 is TGTGCCAGCAGGACCGGCGGGGAGATCCCTGAAGCTTTCTTT. Its protein product is CASRTGGEIPEAFF.

The rearrangement links TRBV6-5 to TRBJ1-3; maybe TRBD1 (6 bases). This CDR3 spans 15 amino acids. Trimming removed 6 bases at V and 0 bases at J, with 12 bases between. From germline, CDR1 is MNHEY and CDR2 SVGAGI. The CDR3 sequence: CASRQGRNSGNTIYF. CDR3 nucleotides: TGTGCCAGCAGACAGGGACGCAACTCTGGAAACACCATATATTTT.

V gene TRBV19 combines with J gene TRBJ1-2, with D perhaps TRBD1 (6 bases). The germline V gene has CDR1 LNHDA and CDR2 SQIVND (reference sequence). V lost 6 bases to trimming and J lost 2 bases, with 13 bases between them. This CDR3 is 14 amino acids long. The CDR3 region has the DNA TGTGCCAGTAGACCAAAAACAGGGAACTATGGCTACACCTTC. Translation gives CASRPKTGNYGYTF.

Here the CDR3 DNA reads TGCAGTGCTAGTCAGGGGGGAGTGCAGCCCCAGCATTTT. Translation: CSASQGGVQPQHF. V and J are TRBV20-1 and TRBJ1-5; TRBD1 matches at 7 bases. V trimming: 3 bases; J trimming: 7 bases; junction bases outside the gene matches: 6. The germline V gene encodes CDR1 DFQATT and CDR2 SNEGSKA (reference sequence). CDR3 length equals 13 residues.

This rearrangement joins TRBV4-2 to TRBJ2-5; possible D gene TRBD2, 5 bases. CDR3 size: 16 residues. CDR1 LGHNA and CDR2 YNFKEQ come from the germline V gene. Trimming shortened V by 2 bases and J by 4 bases, and 17 bases separated the two germline ends. The CDR3 DNA reads as TGTGCCAGCAGCCAAACCCGGGGAGTGTTGGCAGAGACCCAGTACTTC. Its translation is CASSQTRGVLAETQYF.

V usage is TRBV19 and J usage is TRBJ2-6; perhaps TRBD1 as D (6 bases). Germline CDR1 LNHDA, CDR2 SQIVND (reference sequence). The V and J ends lost 7 bases and 3 bases respectively, with 10 bases between them. The CDR3 is made up of 14 amino acids. For the CDR3, the DNA is TGTGCCAGTACAGGGGTTGGTGGGGCCAACGTCCTGACTTTC. Amino acids: CASTGVGGANVLTF. The whole variable domain, filled in from reference TRBV19 and TRBJ2-6, reads DGGITQSPKYLFRKEGQNVTLSCEQNLNHDAMYWYRQDPGQGLRLIYYSQIVNDFQKGDIAEGYSVSREKKESFPLTVTSAQKNPTAFYLCASTGVGGANVLTFGAGSRLTVL.

The V call is TRBV4-1, the J call TRBJ2-3; 12 nucleotides line up with TRBD2. The germline V gene has CDR1 MGHRA and CDR2 YSYEKL. CDR3 length: 18 amino acids. The V gene end was trimmed by 0 bases and the J gene end by 6 bases; junction bases not matched to a gene: 10. The CDR3 DNA reads as TGCGCCAGCAGCCAAGATGTTCCTAGCGGGGGGGCCCCGGATACGCAGTATTTT. Translating it yields CASSQDVPSGGAPDTQYF.

This chain connects TRBV5-5 to TRBJ1-2; D gene unclear. CDR3 length equals 14 residues. Deletions cut 2 bases from V and 2 bases from J, with 10 bases between. Germline assignment: CDR1 SGHKS and CDR2 YYEKEE (reference sequence). This CDR3 reads CASSFGNGNYGYTF. Written as DNA, the CDR3 is TGTGCCAGCAGCTTCGGGAACGGGAACTATGGCTACACCTTC.

The V and J genes are TRBV4-2 and TRBJ2-5, with a tentative D call TRBD2 (6 bases). This CDR3 contains 14 residues. Trimming removed 4 bases at V and 7 bases at J, with 16 bases between. The germline V gene encodes CDR1 LGHNA and CDR2 YNFKEQ. CDR3 loop: CASSPRVNGGTQYF. CDR3 nucleotides: TGTGCCAGCAGCCCACGGGTGAACGGGGGGACCCAGTACTTC.

The rearrangement joins TRBV18 to TRBJ2-7; the D is unclear. Deletions cut 3 bases from V and 3 bases from J, with 6 bases between. There are 12 residues in the CDR3. Germline assignment: CDR1 KGHSH and CDR2 LQKENI. CDR3 residues: CASSPNYYEQYF. In DNA, the CDR3 is TGTGCCAGCTCACCGAACTACTACGAGCAGTACTTC.

This chain connects TRBV3-1 (or the pseudogene TRBV3-2) to TRBJ1-2, with 10 bases that match TRBD1. Looked up from germline, CDR1 is LGHDT and CDR2 is YNNKEL (reference sequence). J lost 7 bases, V lost 4 bases, and 0 bases had no gene match. There are 12 residues in the CDR3. This CDR3 is CASSRTGGGYTF. In nucleotides, the CDR3 is TGTGCCAGCAGCCGGACAGGGGGTGGCTACACCTTC.

V usage is TRBV5-1 and J usage is TRBJ1-1; 8 bases match TRBD1. Germline-derived CDR1 and CDR2 are SGHRS and YFSETQ. The CDR3 spans 15 residues. V dropped 4 bases and J dropped 3; count of bases not matched to a gene: 8. For the CDR3, the DNA is TGCGCCAGCAGCCGGACCCAGGGGGCCTACACTGAAGCTTTCTTT. Translation: CASSRTQGAYTEAFF.

V and J are TRBV20-1 and TRBJ1-1; D gene unclear. The CDR3 consists of 11 residues. V gave up 8 bases and J gave up 1 base, with 8 bases separating them. Germline CDR1 reads DFQATT; CDR2 reads SNEGSKA (reference sequence). CDR3 in DNA: TGCAGTCAAGAGGGGAACACTGAAGCTTTCTTT. It is translated as CSQEGNTEAFF.

The chain recombines TRBV5-1 with TRBJ1-3; perhaps TRBD1 as D (5 bases). Germline lookup yields CDR1 SGHRS and CDR2 YFSETQ. The CDR3 is 14 amino acids. The V end was cut by 4 bases, the J end by 3 bases, with 11 bases between. The DNA for the CDR3 is TGCGCCAGCAGCCCCCAGGGTAGTGGAAACACCATATATTTT. This gives the protein CASSPQGSGNTIYF.

The V and J genes are TRBV2 and TRBJ2-1; 9 nucleotides match TRBD2. CDR3 length: 14 amino acids. Germline V lookup: CDR1 SNHLY, CDR2 FYNNEI. J lost 9 bases, V lost 5 bases, and 8 bases had no gene match. CDR3 DNA sequence: TGTGCCAGCAGTCTGGCGGGGGGGCGGAGTGAGCAGTTCTTC. It translates to CASSLAGGRSEQFF. Looking up the rest from reference TRBV2 and TRBJ2-1 gives the full variable domain: EPEVTQTPSHQVTQMGQEVILRCVPISNHLYFYWYRQILGQKVEFLVSFYNNEISEKSEIFDDQFSVERPDGSNFTLKIRSTKLEDSAMYFCASSLAGGRSEQFFGPGTRLTVL.

The chain recombines TRBV4-2 with TRBJ1-2; 7 bases line up with TRBD1. Per the germline V gene, CDR1 is LGHNA and CDR2 is YNFKEQ. After removal of 7 bases from V and 4 bases from J, the junction contained 6 bases not matched to a gene. This CDR3 contains 13 residues. The CDR3 DNA follows: TGTGCCAGCAACCCAGGGGGGAGCTATGGCTACACCTTC. It translates to CASNPGGSYGYTF.

The rearrangement uses TRBV9 and TRBJ1-4, with TRBD1 identical over 9 bases. J was trimmed by 4 bases and V by 4 bases; bases with no gene match: 8. Germline loops: CDR1 SGDLS, CDR2 YYNGEE. The CDR3 runs 16 residues. Here the CDR3 reads CASSSTGGLGNEKLFF. CDR3 DNA: TGTGCCAGCAGCTCAACAGGGGGCCTGGGTAATGAAAAACTGTTTTTT.

The chain uses TRBV30 and TRBJ1-2, with TRBD1 identical over 7 bases. Looked up from germline, CDR1 is GTSNPN and CDR2 is SVGIG (reference sequence). V trimming: 1 base; J trimming: 8 bases; junction bases outside the gene matches: 10. This CDR3 is 14 amino acids long. The CDR3 sequence: CAWSADRDSPGYTF. CDR3 DNA sequence: TGTGCCTGGAGTGCAGACCGGGACAGCCCCGGCTACACCTTC.

In DNA, the CDR3 is TGCGCCAGCAGCCAAGACGGGGGTTTCTACGAGCAGTACTTC. Translated: CASSQDGGFYEQYF. This chain connects TRBV4-1 to TRBJ2-7; a weak D match, TRBD2 (6 bases). CDR1 is MGHRA and CDR2 is YSYEKL in the germline V gene. V dropped 0 bases and J dropped 3 bases, with 9 bases sitting between them. CDR3 length equals 14 residues.